The 28 T cell receptor beta chains listed next were all sequenced from one sample in a study of T cells in localized non-small cell lung cancer (dated by TCRdb to 2019 to 2021). The library was obtained by the immunoSEQ multiplex PCR assay. What TCRdb holds here is the immuneACCESS table cut down to in-frame rearrangements. Part of the clones is not present; checked against another copy, under half of the missing clones reflect an unresolved V gene, and the others are unexplained. The sample records around 50,000 clones, 86% of which are singletons. 2% to 3% of the sample goes to the ten largest clones. Sequencing used PBMCs, obtained before any cancer treatment. These receptors were collected from a man aged 35-69 years with stage II lung adenocarcinoma.

The V and J genes are TRBV11-3 and TRBJ1-1; unclear D gene. Germline V CDR1 and CDR2: SGHNT, YENEEA. V was cut by 1 base and J by 8 bases, with 11 bases left in between. There are 13 residues in the CDR3. The CDR3 coding sequence is TGTGCCAGCAGCTTAGGCGTCCTCGGCGAAGCTTTCTTT. Its protein product is CASSLGVLGEAFF.

This rearrangement joins TRBV28 to TRBJ1-2; 11 bases match TRBD1. CDR1 and CDR2 (germline): MDHEN, SYDVKM. Losses at the gene ends were 7 bases for V and 5 bases for J; bases not matched to a gene: 15. The length of the CDR3 is 17 residues. In nucleotides, the CDR3 is TGTGCCAGCAAAAGGGGGACAGGGGGTGCTATGGGGTATGGCTACACCTTC. Its translation is CASKRGTGGAMGYGYTF.

The rearrangement links TRBV5-4 to TRBJ2-2; tentatively, D is TRBD1 (6 bases). The CDR3 covers 18 residues. CDR1 and CDR2 from the germline V gene are SGHNT and YYREEE (reference sequence). V was trimmed by 0 bases and J by 7 bases, leaving 22 bases between them. The CDR3 nucleotides read TGTGCCAGCAGCTTGGACCTTTACAGGGATGGTGTAGGCGGGGAGCTGTTTTTT. Amino acid sequence: CASSLDLYRDGVGGELFF.

This clone was seen more than once but under ten times. The rearrangement uses TRBV6-5 and TRBJ1-1; D call uncertain. This CDR3 comprises 11 residues. CDR1 is MNHEY and CDR2 is SVGAGI in the germline V gene. The V gene lost 4 bases and the J gene lost 10 bases, with 10 bases spanning the gap. CDR3 sequence reads: CASSSGSGAFF. The CDR3 nucleotides are TGTGCCAGCAGTTCAGGTTCGGGAGCTTTCTTT.

The J gene is TRBJ1-2, the V gene TRBV23-1; D gene uncertain. TRBV23-1 is filed as an ORF, its function uncertain. This CDR3 contains 18 residues. V dropped 6 bases and J dropped 0 bases, with 23 bases sitting between them. Written as DNA, the CDR3 is TGCGCCAGCAGCTTATCGAATCCACAATTCCAGACTAACTATGGCTACACCTTC. Translated, it gives CASSLSNPQFQTNYGYTF.

J is TRBJ1-3 and V is TRBV6-1; D gene uncertain. Trimming took off 4 bases at V and 0 bases at J, with 7 bases between the two ends. The CDR3 runs to 14 residues. The germline CDR1 and CDR2 sequences are MNHNS and SASEGT. The CDR3 DNA is TGTGCCAGCAGTGCAACGCACTCTGGAAACACCATATATTTT. Encoded protein: CASSATHSGNTIYF.

The chain recombines TRBV11-2 with TRBJ1-2; 7 nucleotides match TRBD1. Trimming took 3 bases from V and 4 from J; bases not matched to a gene: 5. The CDR3 has 14 residues. Germline V gene data show CDR1 as SGHAT and CDR2 as FQNNGV. The CDR3 nucleotides read TGTGCCAGCAGCTTGGCCGGGACAGCCTATGGCTACACCTTC. Amino acid sequence: CASSLAGTAYGYTF.

V gene TRBV5-6 combines with J gene TRBJ2-2; 7 nucleotides agree with TRBD1. Germline CDR1 reads SGHDT; CDR2 reads YYEEEE. The ends lost 3 bases at V and 4 bases at J; junction bases unmatched: 9. The CDR3 consists of 16 residues. CDR3 sequence (DNA): TGTGCCAGCAGCTACCTTTCTGACAGGGTCACCGGGGAGCTGTTTTTT. Its protein product is CASSYLSDRVTGELFF.

This chain connects TRBV19 to TRBJ2-3, with D possibly matching TRBD2 (6 bases). The CDR3 runs to 18 residues. Trimming cost V 7 bases and J 3 bases, with 26 bases left between them. Germline V gene lookup returns CDR1 LNHDA and CDR2 SQIVND (reference sequence). CDR3 residues: CASISTGTKAGKTDTQYF. The DNA for the CDR3 is TGTGCCAGTATTTCCACGGGAACGAAGGCGGGGAAAACAGATACGCAGTATTTT.

The chain couples TRBV9 to TRBJ2-1, with D perhaps matching TRBD1 (5 bases). CDR1 and CDR2 from the germline V gene are SGDLS and YYNGEE. The CDR3 covers 15 residues. Trimming took 0 bases from V and 0 from J, leaving 7 bases between them. The CDR3, as DNA: TGTGCCAGCAGCGTAGAGGGGTACTCCTACAATGAGCAGTTCTTC. Translation: CASSVEGYSYNEQFF. Complete variable domain (other parts from reference TRBV9 and TRBJ2-1): DSGVTQTPKHLITATGQRVTLRCSPRSGDLSVYWYQQSLDQGLQFLIQYYNGEERAKGNILERFSAQQFPDLHSELNLSSLELGDSALYFCASSVEGYSYNEQFFGPGTRLTVL.

DNA of the CDR3: TGTGCCAGCTCCCCCCTCGGGACCGGTACGCAGTATTTT. Its translation is CASSPLGTGTQYF. The rearrangement uses TRBV18 and TRBJ2-3; D may correspond to TRBD1 or TRBD2 (5 bases each). Germline-derived CDR1 and CDR2 are KGHSH and LQKENI. V was pared by 6 bases and J by 8 bases, with 15 bases between. The CDR3 has 13 amino acids.

This clone appeared a single time. The J gene is TRBJ1-2, the V gene TRBV6-1; the match to TRBD1 covers 9 bases. The CDR3 is 17 amino acids. Germline V CDR1 and CDR2: MNHNS, SASEGT. The trim removed 1 base at V and 4 bases at J, leaving 10 bases unmatched. The DNA of the CDR3 is TGTGCCAGCAGTGAAGGAGACAGGGGGGGTCCCCCCTATGGCTACACCTTC. This codes for CASSEGDRGGPPYGYTF.

A note on this clone: The sample holds other DNA sequences that translate to the same CDR3. The chain uses TRBV9 and TRBJ2-1; D gene unclear. Deletions cut 0 bases from V and 2 bases from J, with 6 bases between. Germline CDR1 reads SGDLS; CDR2 reads YYNGEE. This CDR3 spans 14 amino acids. The CDR3 coding sequence is TGTGCCAGCAGCGTAGGTGATACCTACAATGAGCAGTTCTTC. It yields the protein CASSVGDTYNEQFF.

The chain links TRBV10-3 to TRBJ1-4, with 8 positions matching TRBD1. Germline lookup yields CDR1 ENHRY and CDR2 SYGVKD. CDR3 length equals 15 residues. V was pared by 6 bases and J by 6 bases, with 9 bases of the junction left unmatched. The CDR3 bases are TGTGCCATCAGCGGGACAGGCGCCAGGGATGAAAAACTGTTTTTT. Its translation is CAISGTGARDEKLFF.

The chain is built from TRBV2 and TRBJ1-3; possible D gene TRBD1, 6 bases. The CDR3 loop spans 15 amino acids. Trimming shortened V by 8 bases and J by 6 bases, and 20 bases separated the two germline ends. Germline V gives CDR1 SNHLY, CDR2 FYNNEI. The CDR3 nucleotides are TGTGCCAGCGCGGGGGGGCTTCCTGGGGCAAACACCATATATTTT. Protein: CASAGGLPGANTIYF.

The DNA of the CDR3 is TGTGCCAGCAGTCGTAGATTTGTGGGAGGTGAAGCTAACTATGGCTACACCTTC. It translates to CASSRRFVGGEANYGYTF. The V and J genes are TRBV9 and TRBJ1-2; D unresolved. This CDR3 contains 18 residues. Between the trimmed V and J ends, which lost 5 bases and 0 bases, there was a span of 23 bases. The germline CDR1 and CDR2 sequences are SGDLS and YYNGEE. Using reference TRBV9 and TRBJ1-2 for the parts outside the CDR3, the full variable domain is DSGVTQTPKHLITATGQRVTLRCSPRSGDLSVYWYQQSLDQGLQFLIQYYNGEERAKGNILERFSAQQFPDLHSELNLSSLELGDSALYFCASSRRFVGGEANYGYTFGSGTRLTVV.

V and J are TRBV30 and TRBJ1-4; D ambiguous. V lost 3 bases to trimming and J lost 0 bases, with 11 bases between them. CDR3 size: 15 residues. Germline assignment: CDR1 GTSNPN and CDR2 SVGIG (reference sequence). The CDR3 is CAWSRKLATNEKLFF. DNA of the CDR3: TGTGCCTGGAGCAGAAAACTTGCAACTAATGAAAAACTGTTTTTT.

This chain joins TRBV7-9 and TRBJ2-1; 7 bases fit TRBD2. This CDR3 has 13 residues. CDR1 and CDR2 (germline): SEHNR, FQNEAQ (reference sequence). Trimming at V came to 1 base and at J to 8 bases, leaving 2 bases not matched to a gene. The CDR3 here is CASSLVGGDEQFF. Written as DNA, the CDR3 is TGTGCCAGCAGCTTAGTGGGAGGGGATGAGCAGTTCTTC.

The V call is TRBV7-6, the J call TRBJ2-2; tentatively, D is TRBD1 (6 bases). CDR3 size: 15 residues. Germline values: CDR1 SGHVS, CDR2 FNYEAQ. V shed 2 bases and J shed 7 bases, with 14 bases lying between them. The chain's CDR3 is CASSLSGGQDGELFF. Written as DNA, the CDR3 is TGTGCCAGCAGCTTATCTGGGGGCCAGGACGGGGAGCTGTTTTTT.

The V and J genes are TRBV4-2 and TRBJ1-4; the match to TRBD1 covers 7 bases. CDR1 LGHNA and CDR2 YNFKEQ come from the germline V gene. V lost 4 bases, J lost 8 bases, and 7 bases stayed unmatched. The CDR3 sequence is 14 residues long. The CDR3 here is CASSPEGAREKLFF. The CDR3 DNA reads TGTGCCAGCAGCCCAGAGGGGGCCAGGGAAAAACTGTTTTTT.

This sequence joins TRBV28 and TRBJ2-1; 11 bases map to TRBD2. The CDR3 has 16 residues. CDR1 is MDHEN, CDR2 SYDVKM, per germline. After removal of 6 bases from V and 5 bases from J, the junction contained 9 bases not matched to a gene. The CDR3 sequence is CASRAHLAGGHNEQFF. The CDR3 bases are TGTGCCAGCAGAGCTCATCTAGCGGGGGGTCACAATGAGCAGTTCTTC.

The genes are TRBV5-6 and TRBJ2-3; 12 nucleotides match TRBD1. The CDR3 covers 15 residues. V lost 6 bases, J lost 5 bases, and 7 bases stayed unmatched. Germline V gene data show CDR1 as SGHDT and CDR2 as YYEEEE. CDR3 coding DNA: TGTGCCAGCAACCGGGACAGGGGGCGTCTAGATACGCAGTATTTT. Its translation: CASNRDRGRLDTQYF.

CDR3 amino acids: CASSPTLPSNYGYTF. CDR3 nucleotides: TGTGCCAGTAGTCCCACCCTCCCTTCTAACTATGGCTACACCTTC. The V and J genes are TRBV19 and TRBJ1-2; D is ambiguous. The CDR3 spans 15 residues. The germline CDR1 and CDR2 sequences are LNHDA and SQIVND (reference sequence). V shed 5 bases and J shed 0 bases, with 13 bases lying between them.

The chain carries TRBV12-5 and TRBJ2-7; no reliable D call. The CDR3 is made up of 15 amino acids. Germline values: CDR1 LGHNT, CDR2 FRNRAP. The V end lost 6 bases, the J end lost 2 bases, and 17 bases lay between the germline ends. The CDR3 loop is CASGPKGRPTYEQYV. CDR3 in DNA: TGTGCTAGTGGCCCCAAAGGCAGGCCGACCTACGAGCAGTACGTC.

The chain employs TRBV13 and TRBJ2-4, with D unclear. Germline V lookup: CDR1 PRHDT, CDR2 FYEKMQ (reference sequence). The germline V and J ends were trimmed by 2 bases and 6 bases, with 8 bases remaining between them. This CDR3 is built from 13 residues. The CDR3 nucleotides are TGTGCCAGCAGCTTACCAGGCCGAAACATTCAGTACTTC. It yields the protein CASSLPGRNIQYF.

This clone was seen only once. The genes are TRBV12-5 and TRBJ2-5, with D possibly matching TRBD1 (6 bases). Germline V gene sequence: CDR1 LGHNT, CDR2 FRNRAP. The V gene lost 3 bases and the J gene lost 1 base, with 12 bases spanning the gap. CDR3 length equals 15 residues. CDR3 in DNA: TGTGCTAGTGGTTTATCAGGGGATCCCCAAGAGACCCAGTACTTC. Translation: CASGLSGDPQETQYF.

This chain links TRBV5-4 with TRBJ1-1; D unresolved. Germline V gene sequence: CDR1 SGHNT, CDR2 YYREEE (reference sequence). The CDR3 is made up of 13 amino acids. V was pared by 7 bases and J by 5 bases, with 15 bases between. CDR3 region: CASAFWAGTEAFF. The DNA of the CDR3 is TGTGCCAGCGCCTTTTGGGCCGGGACTGAAGCTTTCTTT.

The chain carries TRBV29-1 and TRBJ2-3; D uncertain. Deletions cut 3 bases from V and 0 bases from J, with 10 bases between. Germline CDR1 SQVTM, CDR2 ANQGSEA. This CDR3 contains 14 residues. CDR3 sequence (DNA): TGCAGCGTTGACTGGACCACCAGCACAGATACGCAGTATTTT. This encodes CSVDWTTSTDTQYF.